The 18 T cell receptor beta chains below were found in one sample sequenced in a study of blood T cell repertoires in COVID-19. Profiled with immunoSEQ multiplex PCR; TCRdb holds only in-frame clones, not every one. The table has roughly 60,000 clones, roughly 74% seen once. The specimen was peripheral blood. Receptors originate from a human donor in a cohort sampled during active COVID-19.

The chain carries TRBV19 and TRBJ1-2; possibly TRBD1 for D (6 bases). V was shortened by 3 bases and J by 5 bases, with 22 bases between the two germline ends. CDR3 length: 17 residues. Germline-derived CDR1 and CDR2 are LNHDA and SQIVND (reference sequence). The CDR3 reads CASSMIGGTTLVYGYTF. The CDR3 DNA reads TGTGCCAGTAGTATGATAGGGGGGACTACGCTTGTATATGGCTACACCTTC.

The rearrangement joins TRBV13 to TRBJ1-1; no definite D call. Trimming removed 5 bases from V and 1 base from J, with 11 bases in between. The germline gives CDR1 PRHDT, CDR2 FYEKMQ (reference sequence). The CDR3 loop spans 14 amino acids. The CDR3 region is CASSPLGENTEAFF. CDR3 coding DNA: TGTGCCAGCAGCCCTCTGGGCGAGAACACTGAAGCTTTCTTT.

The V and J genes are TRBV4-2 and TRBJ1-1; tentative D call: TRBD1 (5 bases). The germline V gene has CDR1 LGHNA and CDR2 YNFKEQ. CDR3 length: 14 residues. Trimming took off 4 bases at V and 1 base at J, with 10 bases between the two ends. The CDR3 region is CASSRTGGNTEAFF. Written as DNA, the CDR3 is TGTGCCAGCAGCCGCACGGGGGGGAACACTGAAGCTTTCTTT.

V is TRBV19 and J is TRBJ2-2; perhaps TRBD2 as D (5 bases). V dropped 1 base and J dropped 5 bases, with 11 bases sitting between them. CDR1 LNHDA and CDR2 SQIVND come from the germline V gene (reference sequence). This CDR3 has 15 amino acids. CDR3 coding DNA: TGTGCCAGTAGTATAGTCAAACAGCGGACCGGGGAGCTGTTTTTT. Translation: CASSIVKQRTGELFF.

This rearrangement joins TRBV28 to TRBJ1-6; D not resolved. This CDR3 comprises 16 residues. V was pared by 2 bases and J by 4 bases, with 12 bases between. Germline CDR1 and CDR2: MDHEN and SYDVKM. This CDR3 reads CASSLRRVGYNSPLHF. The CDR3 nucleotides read TGTGCCAGCAGTTTAAGGAGGGTTGGGTATAATTCACCCCTCCACTTT.

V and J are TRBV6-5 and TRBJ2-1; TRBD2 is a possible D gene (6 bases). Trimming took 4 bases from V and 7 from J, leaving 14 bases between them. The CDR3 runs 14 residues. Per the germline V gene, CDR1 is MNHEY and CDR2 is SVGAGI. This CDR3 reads CASSSTARGNEQFF. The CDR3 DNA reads TGTGCCAGCAGTTCTACCGCTCGGGGGAATGAGCAGTTCTTC.

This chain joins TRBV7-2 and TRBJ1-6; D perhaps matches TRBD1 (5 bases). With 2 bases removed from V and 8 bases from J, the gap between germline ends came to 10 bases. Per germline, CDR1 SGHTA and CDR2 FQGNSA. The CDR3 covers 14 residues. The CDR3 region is CASSLMGRDSPLHF. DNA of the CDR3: TGTGCCAGCAGCTTAATGGGGCGTGATTCACCCCTCCACTTT. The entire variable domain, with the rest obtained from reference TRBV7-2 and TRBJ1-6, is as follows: GAGVSQSPSNKVTEKGKDVELRCDPISGHTALYWYRQSLGQGLEFLIYFQGNSAPDKSGLPSDRFSAERTGGSVSTLTIQRTQQEDSAVYLCASSLMGRDSPLHFGNGTRLTVT.

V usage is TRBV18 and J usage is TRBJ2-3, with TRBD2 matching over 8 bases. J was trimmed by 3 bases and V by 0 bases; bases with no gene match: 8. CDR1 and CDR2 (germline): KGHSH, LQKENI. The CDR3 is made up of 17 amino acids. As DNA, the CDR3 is TGTGCCAGCTCACCACCTTGGAGTAGCGGGGAAACAGATACGCAGTATTTT. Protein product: CASSPPWSSGETDTQYF.

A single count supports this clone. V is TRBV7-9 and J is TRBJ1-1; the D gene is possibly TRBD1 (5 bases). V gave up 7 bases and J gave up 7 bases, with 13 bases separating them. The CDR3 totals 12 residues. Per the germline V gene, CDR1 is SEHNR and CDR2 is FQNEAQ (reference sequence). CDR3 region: CASNNGGVEAFF. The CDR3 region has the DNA TGTGCCAGCAACAATGGGGGGGTTGAAGCTTTCTTT.

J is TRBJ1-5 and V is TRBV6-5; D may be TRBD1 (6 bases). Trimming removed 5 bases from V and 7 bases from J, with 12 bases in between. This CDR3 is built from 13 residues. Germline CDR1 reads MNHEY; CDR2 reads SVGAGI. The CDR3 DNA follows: TGTGCCAGCAGTCGACAGGCCCAGCAGCCCCAGCATTTT. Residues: CASSRQAQQPQHF.

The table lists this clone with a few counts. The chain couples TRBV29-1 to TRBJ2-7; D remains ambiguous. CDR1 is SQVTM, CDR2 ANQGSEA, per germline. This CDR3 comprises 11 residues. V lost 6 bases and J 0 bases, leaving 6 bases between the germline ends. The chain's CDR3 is CSVDTSYEQYF. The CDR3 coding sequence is TGCAGCGTCGACACCTCCTACGAGCAGTACTTC.

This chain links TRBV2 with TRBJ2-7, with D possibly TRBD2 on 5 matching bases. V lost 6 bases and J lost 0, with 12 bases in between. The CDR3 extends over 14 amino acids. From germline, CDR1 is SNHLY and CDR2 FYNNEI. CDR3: CASRREGVSYEQYF. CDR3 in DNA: TGTGCCAGCAGGAGAGAGGGAGTCTCCTACGAGCAGTACTTC.

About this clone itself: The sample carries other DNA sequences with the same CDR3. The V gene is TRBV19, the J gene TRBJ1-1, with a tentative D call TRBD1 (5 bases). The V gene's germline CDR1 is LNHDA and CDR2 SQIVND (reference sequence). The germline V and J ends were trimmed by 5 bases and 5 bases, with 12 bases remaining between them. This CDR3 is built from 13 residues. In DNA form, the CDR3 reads TGTGCCAGTAGTCCCCAGGGTGGGACTGAAGCTTTCTTT. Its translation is CASSPQGGTEAFF.

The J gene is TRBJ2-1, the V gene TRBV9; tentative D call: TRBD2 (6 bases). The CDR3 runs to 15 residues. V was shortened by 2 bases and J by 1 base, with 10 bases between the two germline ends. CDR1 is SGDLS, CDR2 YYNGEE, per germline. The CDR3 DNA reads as TGTGCCAGCAGCGTGGCTGGAGGGTCCTACAATGAGCAGTTCTTC. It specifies CASSVAGGSYNEQFF.

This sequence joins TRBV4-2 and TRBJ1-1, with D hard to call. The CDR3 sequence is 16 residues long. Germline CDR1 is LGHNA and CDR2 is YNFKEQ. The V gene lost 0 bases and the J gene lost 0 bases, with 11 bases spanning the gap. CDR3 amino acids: CASSQDLAGMNTEAFF. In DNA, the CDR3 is TGTGCCAGCAGCCAAGACCTCGCGGGGATGAACACTGAAGCTTTCTTT.

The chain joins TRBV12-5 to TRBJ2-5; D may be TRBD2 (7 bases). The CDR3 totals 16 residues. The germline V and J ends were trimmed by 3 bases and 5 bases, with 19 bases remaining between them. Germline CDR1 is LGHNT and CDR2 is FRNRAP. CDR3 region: CASGFPKRGALETQYF. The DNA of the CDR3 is TGTGCTAGTGGTTTCCCGAAACGGGGGGCATTGGAGACCCAGTACTTC.

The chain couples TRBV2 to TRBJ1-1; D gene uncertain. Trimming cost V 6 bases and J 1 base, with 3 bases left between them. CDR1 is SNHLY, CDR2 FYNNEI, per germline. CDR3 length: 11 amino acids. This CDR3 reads CASSQNTEAFF. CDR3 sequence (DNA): TGTGCCAGCAGCCAGAACACTGAAGCTTTCTTT.

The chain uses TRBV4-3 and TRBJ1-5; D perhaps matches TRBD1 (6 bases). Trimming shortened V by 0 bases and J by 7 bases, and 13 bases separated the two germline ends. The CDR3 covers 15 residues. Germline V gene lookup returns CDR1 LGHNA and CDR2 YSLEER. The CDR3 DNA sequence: TGCGCCAGCAGCCAAGATCTAGGGGGTATCCAGCCCCAGCATTTT. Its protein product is CASSQDLGGIQPQHF.